This T cell receptor beta chain was profiled in a study of chemoradiotherapy in HPV16-positive cancers. Sequenced by immunoSEQ multiplex PCR; TCRdb stores in-frame clones only, minus some. The sample has some 20,000 clones, over 60% seen once. This material was acquired from a patient who underwent chemoradiotherapy. The origin of this receptor is a human donor with HPV-associated anogenital cancer.

Written as DNA, the CDR3 is TGTGCCAGCAGTGAACTAACGGGGTTAGCTAACTATGGCTACACCTTC. Its protein is CASSELTGLANYGYTF. V and J are TRBV2 and TRBJ1-2; D is uncertain. The V and J ends lost 2 bases and 0 bases respectively, with 13 bases between them. Germline loops: CDR1 SNHLY, CDR2 FYNNEI. CDR3 length equals 16 residues.